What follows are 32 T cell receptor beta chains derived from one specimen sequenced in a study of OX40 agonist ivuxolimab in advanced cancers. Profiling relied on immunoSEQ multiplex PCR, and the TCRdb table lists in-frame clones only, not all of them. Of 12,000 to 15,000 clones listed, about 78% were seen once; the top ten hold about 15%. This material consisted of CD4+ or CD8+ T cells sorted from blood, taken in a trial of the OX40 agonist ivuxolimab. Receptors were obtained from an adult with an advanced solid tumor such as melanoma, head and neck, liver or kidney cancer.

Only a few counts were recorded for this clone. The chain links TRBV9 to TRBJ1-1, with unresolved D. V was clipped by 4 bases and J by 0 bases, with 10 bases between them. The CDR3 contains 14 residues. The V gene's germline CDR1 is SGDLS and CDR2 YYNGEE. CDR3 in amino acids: CASSIEELNTEAFF. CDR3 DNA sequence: TGTGCCAGCAGCATCGAGGAGCTGAACACTGAAGCTTTCTTT.

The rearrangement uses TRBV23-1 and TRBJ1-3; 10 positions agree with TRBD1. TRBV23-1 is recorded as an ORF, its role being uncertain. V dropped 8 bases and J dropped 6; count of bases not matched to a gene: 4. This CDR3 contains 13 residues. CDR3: CASGTGEENTIYF. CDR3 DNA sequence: TGCGCCAGCGGGACAGGGGAAGAAAACACCATATATTTT.

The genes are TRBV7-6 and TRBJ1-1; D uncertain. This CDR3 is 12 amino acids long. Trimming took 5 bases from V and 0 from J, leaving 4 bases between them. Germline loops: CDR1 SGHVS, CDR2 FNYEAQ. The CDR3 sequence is CASSHMNTEAFF. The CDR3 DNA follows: TGTGCCAGCAGCCATATGAACACTGAAGCTTTCTTT.

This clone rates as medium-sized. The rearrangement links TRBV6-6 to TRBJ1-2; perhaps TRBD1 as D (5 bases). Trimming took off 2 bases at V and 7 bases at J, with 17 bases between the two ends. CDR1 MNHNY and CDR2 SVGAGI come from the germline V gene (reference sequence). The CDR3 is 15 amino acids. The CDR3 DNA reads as TGTGCCAGCAGTTACGTATCGGGGGTTTGGCTTGGCTACACCTTC. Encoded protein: CASSYVSGVWLGYTF.

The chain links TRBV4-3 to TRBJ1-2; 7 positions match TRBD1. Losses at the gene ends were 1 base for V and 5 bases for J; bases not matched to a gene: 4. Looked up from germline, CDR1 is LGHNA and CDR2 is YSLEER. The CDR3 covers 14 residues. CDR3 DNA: TGCGCCAGCAGCCAAGGCCAGGGGGGGTATGGCTACACCTTC. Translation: CASSQGQGGYGYTF.

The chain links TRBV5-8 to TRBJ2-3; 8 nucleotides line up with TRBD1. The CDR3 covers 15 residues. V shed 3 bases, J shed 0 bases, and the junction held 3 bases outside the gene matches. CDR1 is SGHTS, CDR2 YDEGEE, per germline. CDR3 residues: CASSSGQGSTDTQYF. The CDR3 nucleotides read TGTGCCAGCAGCTCCGGACAGGGTAGCACAGATACGCAGTATTTT.

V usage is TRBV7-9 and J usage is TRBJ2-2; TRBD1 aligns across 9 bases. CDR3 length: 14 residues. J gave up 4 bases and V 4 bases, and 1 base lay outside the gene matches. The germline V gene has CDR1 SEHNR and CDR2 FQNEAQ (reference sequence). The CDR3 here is CASSYRGPTGELFF. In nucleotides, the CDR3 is TGTGCCAGCAGCTACAGGGGGCCCACCGGGGAGCTGTTTTTT.

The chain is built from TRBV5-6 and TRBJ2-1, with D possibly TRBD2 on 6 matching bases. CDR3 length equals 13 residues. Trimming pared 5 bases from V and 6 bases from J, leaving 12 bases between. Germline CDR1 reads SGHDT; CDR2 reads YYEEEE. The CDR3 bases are TGTGCCAGCAGAGGCGGGACGCCCAATGAGCAGTTCTTC. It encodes CASRGGTPNEQFF.

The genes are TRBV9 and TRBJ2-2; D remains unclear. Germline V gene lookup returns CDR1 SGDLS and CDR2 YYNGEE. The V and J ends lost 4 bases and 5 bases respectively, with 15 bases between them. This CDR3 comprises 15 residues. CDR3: CASSSPEVMTGELFF. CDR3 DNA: TGTGCCAGCAGCTCCCCAGAGGTTATGACCGGGGAGCTGTTTTTT.

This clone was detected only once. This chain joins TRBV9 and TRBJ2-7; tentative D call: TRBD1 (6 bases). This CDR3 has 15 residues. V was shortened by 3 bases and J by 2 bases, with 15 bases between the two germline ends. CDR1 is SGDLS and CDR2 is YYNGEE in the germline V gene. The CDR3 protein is CASSGGNRDPYEQYF. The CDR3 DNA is TGTGCCAGCAGCGGTGGTAACAGGGACCCCTACGAGCAGTACTTC.

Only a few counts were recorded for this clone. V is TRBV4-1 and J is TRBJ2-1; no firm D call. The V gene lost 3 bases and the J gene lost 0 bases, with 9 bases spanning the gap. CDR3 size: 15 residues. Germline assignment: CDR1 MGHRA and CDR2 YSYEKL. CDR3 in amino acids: CASSQDGSSYNEQFF. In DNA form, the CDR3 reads TGCGCCAGCAGCCAGGACGGTAGCTCCTACAATGAGCAGTTCTTC.

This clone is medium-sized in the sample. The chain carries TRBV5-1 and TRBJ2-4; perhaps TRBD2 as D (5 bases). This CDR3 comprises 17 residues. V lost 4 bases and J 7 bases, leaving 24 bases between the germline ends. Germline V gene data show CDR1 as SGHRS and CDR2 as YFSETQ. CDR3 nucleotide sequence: TGCGCCAGCAGCGTCGGGGATGAAGGTTCCGAGGGTAACATTCAGTACTTC. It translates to CASSVGDEGSEGNIQYF. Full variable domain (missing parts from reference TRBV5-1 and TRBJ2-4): KAGVTQTPRYLIKTRGQQVTLSCSPISGHRSVSWYQQTPGQGLQFLFEYFSETQRNKGNFPGRFSGRQFSNSRSEMNVSTLELGDSALYLCASSVGDEGSEGNIQYFGAGTRLSVL.

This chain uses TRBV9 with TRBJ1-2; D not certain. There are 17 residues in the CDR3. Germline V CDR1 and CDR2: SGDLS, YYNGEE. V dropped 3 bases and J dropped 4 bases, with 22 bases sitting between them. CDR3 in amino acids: CASSEYTQSGGSYGYTF. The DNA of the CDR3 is TGTGCCAGCAGCGAGTACACCCAAAGTGGAGGGTCCTATGGCTACACCTTC.

CDR3 region: CASGLVGASYGYTF. CDR3 bases: TGTGCTAGTGGTTTGGTAGGGGCTTCCTATGGCTACACCTTC. This chain joins TRBV12-5 and TRBJ1-2; TRBD1 is a possible D gene (5 bases). Deletions cut 0 bases from V and 4 bases from J, with 9 bases between. The germline V gene encodes CDR1 LGHNT and CDR2 FRNRAP. The CDR3 sequence is 14 residues long. Variable domain in full (rest from reference TRBV12-5 and TRBJ1-2): DARVTQTPRHKVTEMGQEVTMRCQPILGHNTVFWYRQTMMQGLELLAYFRNRAPLDDSGMPKDRFSAEMPDATLATLKIQPSEPRDSAVYFCASGLVGASYGYTFGSGTRLTVV.

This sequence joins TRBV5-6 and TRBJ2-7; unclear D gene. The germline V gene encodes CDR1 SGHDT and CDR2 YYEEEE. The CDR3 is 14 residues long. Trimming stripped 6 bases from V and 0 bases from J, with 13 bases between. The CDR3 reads CASTFGSSSYEQYF. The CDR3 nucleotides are TGTGCCAGCACCTTTGGGTCCAGCTCCTACGAGCAGTACTTC. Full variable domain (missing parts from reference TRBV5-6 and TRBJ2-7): DAGVTQSPTHLIKTRGQQVTLRCSPKSGHDTVSWYQQALGQGPQFIFQYYEEEERQRGNFPDRFSGHQFPNYSSELNVNALLLGDSALYLCASTFGSSSYEQYFGPGTRLTVT.

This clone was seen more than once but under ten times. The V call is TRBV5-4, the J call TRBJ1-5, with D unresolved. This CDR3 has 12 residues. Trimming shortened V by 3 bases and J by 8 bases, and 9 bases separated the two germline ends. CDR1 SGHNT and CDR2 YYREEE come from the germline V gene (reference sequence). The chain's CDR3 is CASSSEVEPQHF. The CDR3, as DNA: TGTGCCAGCAGCTCCGAGGTCGAGCCCCAGCATTTT.

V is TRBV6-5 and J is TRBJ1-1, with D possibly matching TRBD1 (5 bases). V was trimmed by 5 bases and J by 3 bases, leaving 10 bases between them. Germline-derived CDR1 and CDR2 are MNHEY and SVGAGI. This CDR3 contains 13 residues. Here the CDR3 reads CASSGDLDTEAFF. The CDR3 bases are TGTGCCAGCAGTGGGGACTTGGACACTGAAGCTTTCTTT.

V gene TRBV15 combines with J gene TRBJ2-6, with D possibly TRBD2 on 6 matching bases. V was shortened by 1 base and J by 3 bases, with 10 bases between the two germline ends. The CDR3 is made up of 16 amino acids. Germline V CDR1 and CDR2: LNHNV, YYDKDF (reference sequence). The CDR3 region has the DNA TGTGCCACCAGCAGAGGAGGAGGGGATGGGGCCAACGTCCTGACTTTC. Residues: CATSRGGGDGANVLTF.

In DNA, the CDR3 is TGTGCCTGGAGCGGGGGCAATGAGCAGTTCTTC. This translates into CAWSGGNEQFF. V usage is TRBV30 and J usage is TRBJ2-1, with D maybe TRBD2 (6 bases). Germline values: CDR1 GTSNPN, CDR2 SVGIG (reference sequence). Trimming shortened V by 3 bases and J by 6 bases, and 6 bases separated the two germline ends. The CDR3 has 11 amino acids.

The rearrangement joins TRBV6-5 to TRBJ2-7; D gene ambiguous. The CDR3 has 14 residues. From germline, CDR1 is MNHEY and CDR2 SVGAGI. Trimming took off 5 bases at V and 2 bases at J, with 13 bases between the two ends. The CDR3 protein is CASSPLAQTYEQYF. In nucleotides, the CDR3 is TGTGCCAGCAGTCCCCTCGCGCAGACCTACGAGCAGTACTTC.

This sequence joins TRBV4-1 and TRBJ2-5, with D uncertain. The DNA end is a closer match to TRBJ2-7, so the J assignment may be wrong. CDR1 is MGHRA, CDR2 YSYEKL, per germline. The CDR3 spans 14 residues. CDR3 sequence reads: CASSQNRRHYEQYF. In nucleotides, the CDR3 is TGCGCCAGCAGCCAGAACCGACGCCACTACGAGCAGTACTTC.

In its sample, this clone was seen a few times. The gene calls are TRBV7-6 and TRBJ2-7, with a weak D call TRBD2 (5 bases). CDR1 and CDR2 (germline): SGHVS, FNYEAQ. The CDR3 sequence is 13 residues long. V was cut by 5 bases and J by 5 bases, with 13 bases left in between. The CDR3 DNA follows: TGTGCCAGCAGCCCTCTCGGGGTCCACGAGCAGTACTTC. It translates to CASSPLGVHEQYF.

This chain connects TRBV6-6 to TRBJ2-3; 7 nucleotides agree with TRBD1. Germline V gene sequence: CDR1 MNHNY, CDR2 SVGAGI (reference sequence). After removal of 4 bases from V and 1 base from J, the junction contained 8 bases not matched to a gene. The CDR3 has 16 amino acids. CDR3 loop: CASSWDSAPGTDTQYF. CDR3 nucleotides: TGTGCCAGCAGTTGGGACAGCGCTCCGGGCACAGATACGCAGTATTTT.

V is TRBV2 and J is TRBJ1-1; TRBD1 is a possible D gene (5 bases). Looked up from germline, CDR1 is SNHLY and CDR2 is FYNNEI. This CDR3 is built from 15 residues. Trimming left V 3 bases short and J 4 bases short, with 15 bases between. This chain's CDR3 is CASSDTGPLGTEAFF. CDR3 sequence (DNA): TGTGCCAGCAGTGATACAGGCCCTCTAGGCACTGAAGCTTTCTTT. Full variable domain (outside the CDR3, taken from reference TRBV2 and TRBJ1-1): EPEVTQTPSHQVTQMGQEVILRCVPISNHLYFYWYRQILGQKVEFLVSFYNNEISEKSEIFDDQFSVERPDGSNFTLKIRSTKLEDSAMYFCASSDTGPLGTEAFFGQGTRLTVV.

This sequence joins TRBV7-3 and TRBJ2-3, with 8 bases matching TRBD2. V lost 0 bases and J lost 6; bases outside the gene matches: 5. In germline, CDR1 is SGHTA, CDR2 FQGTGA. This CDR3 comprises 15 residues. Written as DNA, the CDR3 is TGTGCCAGCAGCTTAACGGGACTAGGTTCCGATACGCAGTATTTT. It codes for CASSLTGLGSDTQYF.

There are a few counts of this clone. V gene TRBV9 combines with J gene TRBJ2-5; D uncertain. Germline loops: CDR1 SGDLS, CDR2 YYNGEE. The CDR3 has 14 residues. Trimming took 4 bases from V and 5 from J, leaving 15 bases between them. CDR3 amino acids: CASSPVEAQETQYF. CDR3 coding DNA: TGTGCCAGCAGCCCGGTTGAGGCGCAGGAGACCCAGTACTTC.

The CDR3 bases are TGTGCCAGCAGCTTAGCTCCGACAGGGAATGAGCAGTTCTTC. Residues: CASSLAPTGNEQFF. The chain links TRBV5-8 to TRBJ2-1, with TRBD1 matching 7 bases. Germline V gives CDR1 SGHTS, CDR2 YDEGEE. V was pared by 2 bases and J by 7 bases, with 6 bases of the junction left unmatched. The CDR3 extends over 14 amino acids.

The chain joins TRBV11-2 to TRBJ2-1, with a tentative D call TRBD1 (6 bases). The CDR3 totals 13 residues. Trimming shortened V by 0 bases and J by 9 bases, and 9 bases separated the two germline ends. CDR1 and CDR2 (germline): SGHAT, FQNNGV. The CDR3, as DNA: TGTGCCAGCAGCTTAGACAGGGGCTCTGAGCAGTTCTTC. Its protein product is CASSLDRGSEQFF. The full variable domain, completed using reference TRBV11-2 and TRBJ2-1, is EAGVAQSPRYKIIEKRQSVAFWCNPISGHATLYWYQQILGQGPKLLIQFQNNGVVDDSQLPKDRFSAERLKGVDSTLKIQPAKLEDSAVYLCASSLDRGSEQFFGPGTRLTVL.

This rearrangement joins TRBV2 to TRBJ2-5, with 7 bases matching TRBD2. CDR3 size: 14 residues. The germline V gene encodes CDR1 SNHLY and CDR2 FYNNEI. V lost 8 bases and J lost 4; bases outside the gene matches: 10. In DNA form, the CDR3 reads TGTGCCAGCCCCACCCTAACGGGGGGAGAGACCCAGTACTTC. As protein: CASPTLTGGETQYF.

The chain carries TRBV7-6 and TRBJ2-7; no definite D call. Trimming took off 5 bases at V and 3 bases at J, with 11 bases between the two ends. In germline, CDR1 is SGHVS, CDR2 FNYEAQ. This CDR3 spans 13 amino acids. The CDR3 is CASSTGRLYEQYF. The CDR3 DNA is TGTGCCAGCAGCACCGGACGGCTCTACGAGCAGTACTTC.

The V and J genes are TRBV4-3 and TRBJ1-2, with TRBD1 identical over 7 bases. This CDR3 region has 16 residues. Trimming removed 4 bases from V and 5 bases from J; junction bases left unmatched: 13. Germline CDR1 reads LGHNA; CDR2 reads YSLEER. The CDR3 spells CASSPFKAQGGYGYTF. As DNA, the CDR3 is TGCGCCAGCAGCCCATTCAAGGCCCAGGGGGGGTATGGCTACACCTTC.

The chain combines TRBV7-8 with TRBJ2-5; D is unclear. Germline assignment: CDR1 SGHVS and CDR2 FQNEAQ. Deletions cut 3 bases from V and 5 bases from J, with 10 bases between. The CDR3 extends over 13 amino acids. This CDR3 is CASSLALGETQYF. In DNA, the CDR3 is TGTGCCAGCAGCTTGGCCCTGGGGGAGACCCAGTACTTC.